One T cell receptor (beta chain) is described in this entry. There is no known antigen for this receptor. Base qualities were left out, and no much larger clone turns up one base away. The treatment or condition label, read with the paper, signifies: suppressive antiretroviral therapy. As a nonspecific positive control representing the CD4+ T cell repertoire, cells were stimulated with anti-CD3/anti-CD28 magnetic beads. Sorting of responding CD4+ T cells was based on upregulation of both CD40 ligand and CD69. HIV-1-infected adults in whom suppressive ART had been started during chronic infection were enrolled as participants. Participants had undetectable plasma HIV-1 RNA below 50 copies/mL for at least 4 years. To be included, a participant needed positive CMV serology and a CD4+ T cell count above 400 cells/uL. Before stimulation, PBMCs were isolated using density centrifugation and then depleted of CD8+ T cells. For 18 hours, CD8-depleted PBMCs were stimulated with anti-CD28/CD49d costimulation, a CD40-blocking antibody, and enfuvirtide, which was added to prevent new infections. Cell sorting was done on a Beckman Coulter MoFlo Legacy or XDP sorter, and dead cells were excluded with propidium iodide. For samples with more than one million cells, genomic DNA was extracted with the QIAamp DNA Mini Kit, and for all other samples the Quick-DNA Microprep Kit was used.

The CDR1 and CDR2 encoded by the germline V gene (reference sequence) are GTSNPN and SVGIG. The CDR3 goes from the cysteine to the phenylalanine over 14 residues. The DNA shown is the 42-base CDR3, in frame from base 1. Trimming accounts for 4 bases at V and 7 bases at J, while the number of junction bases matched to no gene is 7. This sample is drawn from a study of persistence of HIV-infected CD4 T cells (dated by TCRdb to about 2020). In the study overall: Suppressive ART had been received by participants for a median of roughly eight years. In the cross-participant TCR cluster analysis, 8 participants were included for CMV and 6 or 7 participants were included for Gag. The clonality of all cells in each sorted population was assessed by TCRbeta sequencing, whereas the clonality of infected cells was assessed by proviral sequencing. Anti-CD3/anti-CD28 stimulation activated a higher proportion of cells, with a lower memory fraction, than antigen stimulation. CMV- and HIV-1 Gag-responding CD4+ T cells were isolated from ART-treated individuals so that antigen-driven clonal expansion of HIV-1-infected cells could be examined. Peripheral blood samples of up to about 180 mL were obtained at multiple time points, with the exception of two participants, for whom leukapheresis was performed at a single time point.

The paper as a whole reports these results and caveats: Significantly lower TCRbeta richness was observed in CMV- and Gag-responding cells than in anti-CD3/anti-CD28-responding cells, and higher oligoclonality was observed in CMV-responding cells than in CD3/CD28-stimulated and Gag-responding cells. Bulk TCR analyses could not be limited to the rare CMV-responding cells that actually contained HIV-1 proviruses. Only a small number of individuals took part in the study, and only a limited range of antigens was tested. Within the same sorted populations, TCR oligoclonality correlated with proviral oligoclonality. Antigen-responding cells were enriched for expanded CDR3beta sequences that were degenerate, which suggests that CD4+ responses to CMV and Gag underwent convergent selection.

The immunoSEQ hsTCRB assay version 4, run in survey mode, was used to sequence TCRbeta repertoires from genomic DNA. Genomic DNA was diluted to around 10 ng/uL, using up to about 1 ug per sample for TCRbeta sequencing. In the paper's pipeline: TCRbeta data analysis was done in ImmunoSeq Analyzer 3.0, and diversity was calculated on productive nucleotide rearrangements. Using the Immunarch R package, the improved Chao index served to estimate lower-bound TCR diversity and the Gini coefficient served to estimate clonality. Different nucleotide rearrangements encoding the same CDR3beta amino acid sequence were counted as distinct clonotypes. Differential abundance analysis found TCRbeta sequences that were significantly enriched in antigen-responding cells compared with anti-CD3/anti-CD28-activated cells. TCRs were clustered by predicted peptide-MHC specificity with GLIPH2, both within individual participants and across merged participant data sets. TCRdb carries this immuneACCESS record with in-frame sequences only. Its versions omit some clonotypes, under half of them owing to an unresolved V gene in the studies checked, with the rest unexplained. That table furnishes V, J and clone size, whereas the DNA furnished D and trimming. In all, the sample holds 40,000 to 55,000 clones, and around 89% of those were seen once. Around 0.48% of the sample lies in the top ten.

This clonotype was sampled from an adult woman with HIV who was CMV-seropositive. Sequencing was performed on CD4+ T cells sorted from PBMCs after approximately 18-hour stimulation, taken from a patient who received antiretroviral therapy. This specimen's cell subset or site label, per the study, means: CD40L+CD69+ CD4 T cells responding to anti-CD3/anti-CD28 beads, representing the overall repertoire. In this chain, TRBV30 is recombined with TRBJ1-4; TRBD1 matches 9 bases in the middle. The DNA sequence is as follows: TGTGCCTGGACGACGGGACAGGGCCTTGAAAAACTGTTTTTT. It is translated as CAWTTGQGLEKLFF.